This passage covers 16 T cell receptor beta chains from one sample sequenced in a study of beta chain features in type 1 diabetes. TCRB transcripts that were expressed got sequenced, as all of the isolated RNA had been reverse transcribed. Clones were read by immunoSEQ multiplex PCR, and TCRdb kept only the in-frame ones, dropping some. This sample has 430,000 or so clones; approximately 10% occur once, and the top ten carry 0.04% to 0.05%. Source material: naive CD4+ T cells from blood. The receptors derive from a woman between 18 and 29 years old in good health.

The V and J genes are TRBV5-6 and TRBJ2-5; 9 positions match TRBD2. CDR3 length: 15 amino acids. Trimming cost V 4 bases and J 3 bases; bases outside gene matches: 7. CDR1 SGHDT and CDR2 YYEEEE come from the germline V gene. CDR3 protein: CASSARASGEETQYF. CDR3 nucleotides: TGTGCCAGCAGCGCCCGGGCTAGCGGGGAAGAGACCCAGTACTTC.

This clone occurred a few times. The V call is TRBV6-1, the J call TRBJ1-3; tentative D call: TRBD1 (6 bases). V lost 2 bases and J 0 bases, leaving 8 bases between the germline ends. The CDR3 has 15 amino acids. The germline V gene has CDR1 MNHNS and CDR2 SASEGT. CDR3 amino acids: CASSETGISGNTIYF. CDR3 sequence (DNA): TGTGCCAGCAGTGAAACAGGGATCTCTGGAAACACCATATATTTT.

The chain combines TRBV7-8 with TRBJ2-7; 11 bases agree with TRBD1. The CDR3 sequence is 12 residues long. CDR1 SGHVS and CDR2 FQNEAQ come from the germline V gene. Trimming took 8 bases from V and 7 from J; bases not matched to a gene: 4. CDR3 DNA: TGTGCCAGCGGGACAGGGGGTAGAGAGCAGTACGTC. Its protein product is CASGTGGREQYV.

The CDR3 bases are TGTGCCAGCAGCTTCAGGGAACGGGAATTCTTC. Residues: CASSFREREFF. The chain employs TRBV7-9 and TRBJ2-1; either TRBD1 or TRBD2 may supply D (5 bases each). V shed 3 bases and J shed 16 bases, with 13 bases lying between them. The CDR3 runs to 11 residues. Germline loops: CDR1 SEHNR, CDR2 FQNEAQ (reference sequence).

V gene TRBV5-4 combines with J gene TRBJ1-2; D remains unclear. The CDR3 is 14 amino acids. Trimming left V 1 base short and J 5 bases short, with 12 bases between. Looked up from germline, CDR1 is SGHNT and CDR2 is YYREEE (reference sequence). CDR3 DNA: TGTGCCAGCAGCTTGTTTAACGGCCTATATGGCTACACCTTC. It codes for CASSLFNGLYGYTF.

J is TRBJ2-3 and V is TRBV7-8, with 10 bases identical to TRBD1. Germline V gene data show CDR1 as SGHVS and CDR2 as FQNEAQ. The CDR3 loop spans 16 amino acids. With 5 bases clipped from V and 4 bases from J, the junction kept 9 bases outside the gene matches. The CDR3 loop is CASSPRRDRGADTQYF. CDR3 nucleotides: TGTGCCAGCAGCCCTCGGCGGGACAGGGGCGCAGATACGCAGTATTTT.

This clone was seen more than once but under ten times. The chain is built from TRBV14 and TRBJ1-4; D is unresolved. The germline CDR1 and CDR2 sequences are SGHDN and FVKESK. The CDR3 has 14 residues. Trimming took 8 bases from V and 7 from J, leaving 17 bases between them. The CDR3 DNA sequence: TGTGCCAGCCGCTATGCGGGTGTCGGTGAAAAACTGTTTTTT. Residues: CASRYAGVGEKLFF.

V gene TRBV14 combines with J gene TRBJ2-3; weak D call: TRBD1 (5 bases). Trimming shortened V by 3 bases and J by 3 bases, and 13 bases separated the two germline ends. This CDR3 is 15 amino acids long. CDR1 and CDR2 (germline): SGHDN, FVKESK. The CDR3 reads CASSHGRVVTDTQYF. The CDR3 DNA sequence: TGTGCCAGCAGCCATGGCAGGGTCGTAACAGATACGCAGTATTTT.

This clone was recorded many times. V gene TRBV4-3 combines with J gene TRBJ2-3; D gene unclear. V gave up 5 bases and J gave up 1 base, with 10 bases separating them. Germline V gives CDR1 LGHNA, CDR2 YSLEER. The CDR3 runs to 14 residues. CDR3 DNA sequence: TGCGCCAGCAGCAACAGCATGGGCACAGATACGCAGTATTTT. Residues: CASSNSMGTDTQYF.

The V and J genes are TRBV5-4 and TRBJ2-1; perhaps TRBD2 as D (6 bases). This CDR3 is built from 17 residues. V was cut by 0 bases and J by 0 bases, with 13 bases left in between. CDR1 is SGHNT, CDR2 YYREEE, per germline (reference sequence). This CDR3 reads CASSLGLVGSSYNEQFF. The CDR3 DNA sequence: TGTGCCAGCAGCTTGGGACTAGTCGGAAGCTCCTACAATGAGCAGTTCTTC.

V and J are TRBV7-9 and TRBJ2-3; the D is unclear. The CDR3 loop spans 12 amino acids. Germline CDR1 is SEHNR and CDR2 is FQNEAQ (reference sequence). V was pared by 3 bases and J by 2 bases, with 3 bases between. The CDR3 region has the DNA TGTGCCAGCAGCTTCCCCACAGATACGCAGTATTTT. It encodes CASSFPTDTQYF.

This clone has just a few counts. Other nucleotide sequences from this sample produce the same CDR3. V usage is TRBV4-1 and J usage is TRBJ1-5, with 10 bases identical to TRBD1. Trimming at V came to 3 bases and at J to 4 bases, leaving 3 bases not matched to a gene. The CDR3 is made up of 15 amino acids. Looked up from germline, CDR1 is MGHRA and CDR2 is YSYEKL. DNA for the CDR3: TGCGCCAGCAGCCAGCCGGGACAGGGGAATCAGCCCCAGCATTTT. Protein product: CASSQPGQGNQPQHF.

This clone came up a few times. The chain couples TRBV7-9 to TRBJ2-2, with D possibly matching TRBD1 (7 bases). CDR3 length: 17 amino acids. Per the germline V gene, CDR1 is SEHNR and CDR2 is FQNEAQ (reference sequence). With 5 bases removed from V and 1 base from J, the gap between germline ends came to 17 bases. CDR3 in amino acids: CASSRGTGEVNTGELFF. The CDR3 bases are TGTGCCAGCAGCCGAGGTACAGGGGAGGTGAACACCGGGGAGCTGTTTTTT.

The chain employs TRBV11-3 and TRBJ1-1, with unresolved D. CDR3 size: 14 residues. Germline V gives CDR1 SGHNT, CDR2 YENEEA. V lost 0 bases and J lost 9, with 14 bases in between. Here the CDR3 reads CASSLEPADNKAFF. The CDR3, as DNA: TGTGCCAGCAGCTTAGAGCCCGCCGACAATAAAGCTTTCTTT.

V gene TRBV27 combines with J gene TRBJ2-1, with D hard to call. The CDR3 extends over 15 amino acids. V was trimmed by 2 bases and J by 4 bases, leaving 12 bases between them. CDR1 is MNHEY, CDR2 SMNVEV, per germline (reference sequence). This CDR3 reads CASSLGLAGYNEQFF. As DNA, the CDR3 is TGTGCCAGCAGTTTAGGGTTAGCTGGTTACAATGAGCAGTTCTTC.

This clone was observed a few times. The CDR3 bases are TGTGCCAGCGTCCCGGCGGAACGGATGAGTGGTCTAAAAGAGACCCAGTACTTC. Protein product: CASVPAERMSGLKETQYF. The chain recombines TRBV11-2 with TRBJ2-5; the D is unclear. The CDR3 runs to 18 residues. The ends were cut back, 8 bases at V and 3 bases at J, with 28 bases in the middle. Germline loops: CDR1 SGHAT, CDR2 FQNNGV.